Detailed here is one TCR beta chain. In the original analysis: Reference gene primers were amplified, and this amplification served to estimate nucleated cell counts. TCRdb keeps only in-frame clones here, not all; method: immunoSEQ multiplex PCR. That table supplies the V and J calls and clone size; D and trimming were determined from the DNA. This repertoire shows 300,000 or so clones, approximately 90% found once; its top ten account for roughly 3.3%. The germline V gene encodes CDR1 KGHSH and CDR2 LQKENI. This CDR3 region has 16 residues. Deletions cut 0 bases from V and 7 bases from J, with 16 bases between. The sample belongs to a study of blood T cell repertoires in COVID-19. Study background: Researchers got acute and convalescent COVID-19 samples from the United States, Italy and Spain. The analysed material was cDNA or gDNA that came from T cells, B-cell-depleted T cells, or PBMCs.

V gene TRBV18 combines with J gene TRBJ2-1, with D perhaps matching TRBD2 (7 bases). The TCR originated in a woman aged 40-49 years with acute or convalescent COVID-19. Source material: peripheral blood. CDR3 protein: CASSPPRGGERNEQFF. The DNA for the CDR3 is TGTGCCAGCTCACCACCGAGGGGGGGAGAGAGAAATGAGCAGTTCTTC. Using reference TRBV18 and TRBJ2-1 for the parts outside the CDR3, the full variable domain is NAGVMQNPRHLVRRRGQEARLRCSPMKGHSHVYWYRQLPEEGLKFMVYLQKENIIDESGMPKERFSAEFPKEGPSILRIQQVVRGDSAAYFCASSPPRGGERNEQFFGPGTRLTVL.